The 7 T cell receptor beta chains reported below all come from one sample, sequenced in a study of blood T cell repertoires in COVID-19. Only in-frame clones appear in the TCRdb table, and some are missing; sequencing was by immunoSEQ multiplex PCR. This sample yields approximately 150,000 clones, of which roughly four fifths are seen a single time; about 11% belongs to the top ten. Sequencing used peripheral blood. These receptors were obtained from a man aged 55-75 years with active or convalescent COVID-19.

This clone was recorded a few times. The gene calls are TRBV19 and TRBJ1-5; D is unresolved. The CDR3 runs 13 residues. In germline, CDR1 is LNHDA, CDR2 SQIVND (reference sequence). Trimming removed 4 bases from V and 3 bases from J, with 7 bases in between. This chain's CDR3 is CASSRANNQPQHF. In DNA, the CDR3 is TGTGCCAGTAGTAGGGCCAACAATCAGCCCCAGCATTTT.

The genes are TRBV5-1 and TRBJ2-3, with 8 bases that match TRBD1. The junction had 4 bases not matched to a gene; V was cut back by 4 bases and J by 3 bases. The germline gives CDR1 SGHRS, CDR2 YFSETQ. This CDR3 has 14 amino acids. The CDR3 spells CASSLGQDTDTQYF. The CDR3 bases are TGCGCCAGCAGCCTGGGACAGGATACAGATACGCAGTATTTT.

V is TRBV28 and J is TRBJ1-5; D is ambiguous. Germline values: CDR1 MDHEN, CDR2 SYDVKM. Trimming stripped 6 bases from V and 2 bases from J, with 2 bases between. The CDR3 loop spans 11 amino acids. CDR3 DNA sequence: TGTGCCAGCAGCGGCAATCAGCCCCAGCATTTT. It specifies CASSGNQPQHF.

The chain recombines TRBV28 with TRBJ2-7; D perhaps matches TRBD2 (5 bases). CDR3 length equals 15 residues. CDR1 and CDR2 (germline): MDHEN, SYDVKM. V dropped 6 bases and J dropped 0 bases, with 15 bases sitting between them. As DNA, the CDR3 is TGTGCCAGCAGCCCTTCCCCGGGGAGCTCCTACGAGCAGTACTTC. Translating gives CASSPSPGSSYEQYF.

This clone came up once. V is TRBV11-2 and J is TRBJ1-4; D possibly corresponds to TRBD1 (6 bases). CDR1 is SGHAT, CDR2 FQNNGV, per germline. V was cut by 1 base and J by 8 bases, with 20 bases left in between. The CDR3 runs to 17 residues. CDR3 in DNA: TGTGCCAGCAGCTTAGTGGGTCCAGGGGACACCAGGGAAAAACTGTTTTTT. This sequence encodes CASSLVGPGDTREKLFF.

The chain joins TRBV6-2 or TRBV6-3 to TRBJ2-7; D not resolved. Trimming shortened V by 5 bases and J by 4 bases, and 6 bases separated the two germline ends. The CDR3 runs 11 residues. Germline CDR1 reads MNHEY; CDR2 reads SVGEGT. As DNA, the CDR3 is TGTGCCAGCAGTGCGGTGTACGAGCAGTACTTC. Its translation: CASSAVYEQYF.

The chain links TRBV20-1 to TRBJ2-3; 7 bases are a match to TRBD1. V lost 3 bases and J lost 6; bases outside the gene matches: 9. This CDR3 is built from 14 residues. CDR1 is DFQATT, CDR2 SNEGSKA, per germline (reference sequence). The CDR3 spells CSASRPGGFDTQYF. CDR3 coding DNA: TGCAGTGCTAGTAGGCCAGGGGGATTTGATACGCAGTATTTT.